This entry lists 31 T cell receptor beta chains sequenced from one sample in a study of CD8+CD57+ T cells in acquired aplastic anemia listed by TCRdb under 2018. The sequencer was an Illumina HiSeq 2000. Profiling of TCR beta VDJ combinations and CDR3 sequences used genomic DNA as the template. The raw public reads went through TCRdb reprocessing: fastp at Q25, MiXCR clone calling, in-frame beta chains kept. Every distinct CDR3 protein forms one entry, paired with its most common genes and DNA. Recorded for this sample are hundreds of thousands of distinct CDR3 sequences; 45% to 70% of them occurred a single time. The ten largest make up 6.5% to 10% of the sample. Sequencing used sorted CD4+, CD8+, or CD8+CD57+ T cells (not recorded which) from PBMCs. Receptors were obtained from a human donor with severe aplastic anemia or a healthy control (not recorded which).

The rearrangement joins TRBV20-1 to TRBJ1-1; D is undetermined. The V end lost 4 bases, the J end lost 6 bases, and 9 bases lay between the germline ends. CDR3 length: 11 residues. Germline V gene sequence: CDR1 DFQATT, CDR2 SNEGSKA (reference sequence). The CDR3 region has the DNA TGCAGTGCTACCAGGTGGCCTGAAGCTTTCTTT. Residues: CSATRWPEAFF.

This clonotype was found many times. This chain uses TRBV20-1 with TRBJ2-7; 8 nucleotides agree with TRBD1. Looked up from germline, CDR1 is DFQATT and CDR2 is SNEGSKA (reference sequence). The junction had 8 bases not matched to a gene; V was cut back by 6 bases and J by 1 base. The CDR3 length is 14 residues. CDR3 coding DNA: TGCAGTGCGCGGGACAGGAGGGTTTCCTACGAGCAGTACTTC. It translates to CSARDRRVSYEQYF.

This clonotype was detected ten times or more. The gene calls are TRBV7-3 and TRBJ2-1; 10 bases align to TRBD1. With V trimmed by 4 bases and J by 7 bases, 7 bases remained unmatched. Looked up from germline, CDR1 is SGHTA and CDR2 is FQGTGA. This CDR3 region has 15 residues. The CDR3 is CASSSPQGQGNEQFF. The CDR3, as DNA: TGTGCCAGCAGCTCGCCCCAGGGACAGGGGAATGAGCAGTTCTTC.

The V and J genes are TRBV7-2 and TRBJ2-2; D may be TRBD1 (6 bases). Germline values: CDR1 SGHTA, CDR2 FQGNSA. The CDR3 extends over 15 amino acids. Trimming removed 6 bases at V and 0 bases at J, with 11 bases between. The CDR3 DNA reads as TGTGCCAGCAGACACGGGACACCGAACACCGGGGAGCTGTTTTTT. Translation: CASRHGTPNTGELFF.

Turning to this clonotype: A much larger clone is a single base away; this may be a read error. The J gene is TRBJ2-7, the V gene TRBV6-1, with D perhaps matching TRBD1 or TRBD2 (6 bases each). CDR1 and CDR2 (germline): MNHNS, SASEGT. The CDR3 extends over 15 amino acids. V was shortened by 6 bases and J by 6 bases, with 21 bases between the two germline ends. This chain's CDR3 is CASSTLEGGLLEQYF. The CDR3 DNA follows: TGTGCCAGCAGCACCTTGGAGGGGGGACTCCTCGAGCAGTACTTC.

This clonotype was detected many times. At one end, the junction sequence differs from germline, possibly due to a read error. The chain recombines TRBV19 with TRBJ2-1, with 9 bases matching TRBD2. This CDR3 region has 15 residues. Germline V gene lookup returns CDR1 LNHDA and CDR2 SQIVND (reference sequence). Here the CDR3 reads CVSRSGLAGYNEQFF. In nucleotides, the CDR3 is TGTGTCAGTAGGTCTGGTCTAGCGGGGTACAATGAGCAGTTCTTC.

This clonotype came up many times. This rearrangement joins TRBV5-1 to TRBJ2-3; D is undetermined. V was shortened by 1 base and J by 3 bases, with 18 bases between the two germline ends. CDR3 length equals 17 residues. Germline V gives CDR1 SGHRS, CDR2 YFSETQ. In nucleotides, the CDR3 is TGCGCCAGCAGCTTGCGGGCCCTCTCGGTCGGAACAGATACGCAGTATTTT. Translating gives CASSLRALSVGTDTQYF.

This clonotype showed up many times. The rearrangement links TRBV28 to TRBJ1-5; D unresolved. Looked up from germline, CDR1 is MDHEN and CDR2 is SYDVKM. The CDR3 length is 11 residues. Trimming stripped 8 bases from V and 4 bases from J, with 6 bases between. CDR3: CASAINQPQHF. The CDR3 DNA sequence: TGTGCCAGCGCCATTAATCAGCCCCAGCATTTT.

The chain is built from TRBV10-2 and TRBJ2-1, with no clear D. The V gene's germline CDR1 is WSHSY and CDR2 SAAADI. V was trimmed by 2 bases and J by 2 bases, leaving 1 base between them. The CDR3 extends over 12 amino acids. In DNA, the CDR3 is TGCGCCAGCAGTGAGACCTACAATGAGCAGTTCTTC. Translating gives CASSETYNEQFF.

There are a few counts of this clonotype. The rearrangement joins TRBV9 to TRBJ1-6; D is ambiguous. CDR3 length equals 13 residues. The germline V gene has CDR1 SGDLS and CDR2 YYNGEE. V was trimmed by 0 bases and J by 10 bases, leaving 8 bases between them. In nucleotides, the CDR3 is TGTGCCAGCAGCGTAGGGGGTGACTCACCCCTCCACTTT. Protein sequence: CASSVGGDSPLHF.

The gene calls are TRBV2 and TRBJ2-7; 9 nucleotides line up with TRBD2. V dropped 5 bases and J dropped 0; count of bases not matched to a gene: 5. The CDR3 is 15 residues long. The V gene's germline CDR1 is SNHLY and CDR2 FYNNEI. CDR3 loop: CASSYKRGVSYEQYF. The CDR3 DNA is TGTGCCAGCAGTTACAAGCGGGGGGTCTCCTACGAGCAGTACTTC.

This clonotype was detected only a few times. A much bigger clone sits one base away, suggesting this may be a read error. The V call is TRBV5-1, the J call TRBJ2-7; TRBD2 matches at 14 bases. From germline, CDR1 is SGHRS and CDR2 YFSETQ. J was trimmed by 7 bases and V by 4 bases; bases with no gene match: 7. The CDR3 sequence is 15 residues long. CDR3 coding DNA: TGCGCCAGCAGCGCGGGACTAGCGGGGGCGGGGGAGCAGTACTTC. As protein: CASSAGLAGAGEQYF.

This clonotype was seen a few times. The chain links TRBV9 to TRBJ2-7; tentatively, D is TRBD2 (5 bases). The CDR3 runs 14 residues. The V gene's germline CDR1 is SGDLS and CDR2 YYNGEE. The V end was cut by 0 bases, the J end by 2 bases, with 9 bases between. The CDR3 bases are TGTGCCAGCAGCGTAGGAGGGCAAGCCTACGAGCAGTACTTC. It translates to CASSVGGQAYEQYF. Supplemented by reference TRBV9 and TRBJ2-7, the full variable domain reads DSGVTQTPKHLITATGQRVTLRCSPRSGDLSVYWYQQSLDQGLQFLIQYYNGEERAKGNILERFSAQQFPDLHSELNLSSLELGDSALYFCASSVGGQAYEQYFGPGTRLTVT.

The chain uses TRBV29-1 and TRBJ2-7; 11 bases are shared with TRBD2. Germline V gene lookup returns CDR1 SQVTM and CDR2 ANQGSEA. The J segment lost 3 bases and the V segment lost 7 bases, leaving 2 bases of the junction unmatched. This CDR3 is built from 12 residues. CDR3 in amino acids: CSATSGSYEQYF. The CDR3 DNA follows: TGCAGCGCCACTAGCGGGAGCTACGAGCAGTACTTC.

This chain uses TRBV29-1 with TRBJ1-1; 11 nucleotides agree with TRBD1. This CDR3 has 14 residues. Trimming removed 7 bases from V and 0 bases from J; junction bases left unmatched: 4. The germline V gene has CDR1 SQVTM and CDR2 ANQGSEA. CDR3 in DNA: TGCAGCGGGGGGACAGGGGGGATGAACACTGAAGCTTTCTTT. Translating gives CSGGTGGMNTEAFF.

In regard to this clonotype: A much more abundant neighbour one base away suggests this may be a read error. The rearrangement joins TRBV25-1 to TRBJ2-1; D remains unclear. This CDR3 region has 12 residues. Germline CDR1 is MGHDK and CDR2 is SYGVNS. Trimming left V 8 bases short and J 6 bases short, with 11 bases between. The CDR3 DNA sequence: TGTGCCAGCCGCCCAAGGAGCAATGAGCAGTTCTTC. It yields the protein CASRPRSNEQFF.

The chain links TRBV7-9 to TRBJ2-1; 10 bases align to TRBD1. This CDR3 spans 13 amino acids. V lost 5 bases, J lost 14 bases, and 9 bases stayed unmatched. Germline loops: CDR1 SEHNR, CDR2 FQNEAQ (reference sequence). CDR3 DNA sequence: TGTGCCAGCAGCGAATCCATTGGGACAGGGGAGTTCTTC. Translation gives CASSESIGTGEFF.

The J gene is TRBJ2-2, the V gene TRBV7-9; D remains unclear. Trimming cost V 1 base and J 6 bases, with 9 bases left between them. From germline, CDR1 is SEHNR and CDR2 FQNEAQ (reference sequence). This CDR3 spans 14 amino acids. CDR3 coding DNA: TGTGCCAGCAGCTTAGTTGTCGGCTCCGGGGAGCTGTTTTTT. It translates to CASSLVVGSGELFF.

The chain employs TRBV19 and TRBJ1-4; D remains ambiguous. V shed 7 bases and J shed 8 bases, with 17 bases lying between them. This CDR3 is built from 14 residues. Germline V gives CDR1 LNHDA, CDR2 SQIVND (reference sequence). CDR3 sequence (DNA): TGTGCCAGTACCGAATCCGGGTCTCACGAAAAACTGTTTTTT. Its protein product is CASTESGSHEKLFF.

This clonotype has just a few counts. The genes are TRBV15 and TRBJ1-2, with a possible D match to TRBD1 (5 bases). This CDR3 has 15 amino acids. The germline gives CDR1 LNHNV, CDR2 YYDKDF (reference sequence). Trimming left V 0 bases short and J 8 bases short, with 16 bases between. The CDR3 protein is CATSRDLRGEEGYTF. DNA of the CDR3: TGTGCCACCAGCAGAGATTTGCGAGGGGAGGAGGGCTACACCTTC.

The chain has TRBV7-9 and TRBJ2-2, with D perhaps TRBD1 (5 bases). This CDR3 is built from 16 residues. Trimming cost V 1 base and J 3 bases, with 12 bases left between them. CDR1 is SEHNR and CDR2 is FQNEAQ in the germline V gene (reference sequence). This CDR3 is CASSLGSRGYTGELFF. The DNA for the CDR3 is TGTGCCAGCAGCTTAGGTTCAAGGGGTTACACCGGGGAGCTGTTTTTT.

The CDR3 coding sequence is TGTGCCAGCAGCCAAGGACGTAAGGACAGGGGGAGACTAACCAAAAACATTCAGTACTTC. It encodes CASSQGRKDRGRLTKNIQYF. V is TRBV14 and J is TRBJ2-4; TRBD1 agrees at 10 bases. This CDR3 has 20 amino acids. Germline V lookup: CDR1 SGHDN, CDR2 FVKESK. Trimming cost V 1 base and J 2 bases; bases outside gene matches: 14.

The chain is built from TRBV10-3 and TRBJ2-5; 7 nucleotides agree with TRBD2. Trimming took 0 bases from V and 1 from J; bases not matched to a gene: 2. Germline V CDR1 and CDR2: ENHRY, SYGVKD. The CDR3 length is 15 residues. This CDR3 is CAISESIAGQETQYF. CDR3 nucleotides: TGTGCCATCAGTGAGTCGATAGCGGGCCAAGAGACCCAGTACTTC.

This clonotype was observed a handful of times. V is TRBV7-9 and J is TRBJ2-1; D remains ambiguous. V shed 2 bases and J shed 14 bases, with 16 bases lying between them. The CDR3 is 13 residues long. Germline V gene lookup returns CDR1 SEHNR and CDR2 FQNEAQ (reference sequence). The CDR3 DNA reads as TGTGCCAGCAGCTTATCGGATTCAGGAAGCAAGTTCTTC. This gives the protein CASSLSDSGSKFF.

This clonotype was seen repeatedly, ten times or more. This chain joins TRBV5-6 and TRBJ1-1; 11 bases agree with TRBD1. This CDR3 is 15 amino acids long. Germline CDR1 and CDR2: SGHDT and YYEEEE. Trimming cost V 2 bases and J 6 bases; bases outside gene matches: 6. CDR3 in DNA: TGTGCCAGCAGCTTCGAGGACAGGGGGCATTCTGAAGCTTTCTTT. It is translated as CASSFEDRGHSEAFF. Full variable domain (rest looked up from reference TRBV5-6 and TRBJ1-1): DAGVTQSPTHLIKTRGQQVTLRCSPKSGHDTVSWYQQALGQGPQFIFQYYEEEERQRGNFPDRFSGHQFPNYSSELNVNALLLGDSALYLCASSFEDRGHSEAFFGQGTRLTVV.

This clonotype was observed at least ten times. V usage is TRBV7-8 and J usage is TRBJ1-2; 7 nucleotides match TRBD1. Germline CDR1 is SGHVS and CDR2 is FQNEAQ. The CDR3 covers 14 residues. V shed 5 bases, J shed 8 bases, and the junction held 11 bases outside the gene matches. CDR3 nucleotide sequence: TGTGCCAGCAGCGCCCGACAGGGAATGGGCGGCTACACCTTC. Protein sequence: CASSARQGMGGYTF.

The sample holds many counts of this clonotype. V is TRBV20-1 and J is TRBJ1-1; 8 positions agree with TRBD1. There are 15 residues in the CDR3. V dropped 6 bases and J dropped 6; count of bases not matched to a gene: 15. Per the germline V gene, CDR1 is DFQATT and CDR2 is SNEGSKA (reference sequence). The CDR3, as DNA: TGCAGTGCACCGGCATTGGACAGGGTGGCTCCTGAAGCTTTCTTT. Amino acid sequence: CSAPALDRVAPEAFF.

This clonotype was found many times. V and J are TRBV7-6 and TRBJ2-5, with D possibly called TRBD1 or TRBD2 (6 bases each). Germline V CDR1 and CDR2: SGHVS, FNYEAQ. The CDR3 is 17 residues long. Trimming took off 0 bases at V and 5 bases at J, with 19 bases between the two ends. CDR3 loop: CASSLAPRGVGTETQYF. The CDR3 nucleotides read TGTGCCAGCAGCTTAGCTCCAAGGGGGGTCGGGACCGAGACCCAGTACTTC.

The rearrangement uses TRBV9 and TRBJ2-7, with D possibly TRBD1 on 5 matching bases. Germline CDR1 is SGDLS and CDR2 is YYNGEE. V lost 5 bases, J lost 5 bases, and 14 bases lay in between. The CDR3 contains 13 residues. The CDR3: CASRGAPRHEQYF. The CDR3 coding sequence is TGTGCCAGCAGAGGGGCCCCTCGGCACGAGCAGTACTTC.

The chain has TRBV5-1 and TRBJ2-7, with TRBD2 matching over 7 bases. Germline CDR1 and CDR2: SGHRS and YFSETQ. After removal of 2 bases from V and 4 bases from J, the junction contained 12 bases not matched to a gene. This CDR3 contains 16 residues. The CDR3 region is CASSFPKGGGVYEQYF. CDR3 DNA sequence: TGCGCCAGCAGCTTCCCCAAGGGTGGGGGGGTATACGAGCAGTACTTC.

V gene TRBV25-1 combines with J gene TRBJ2-7; D possibly uses TRBD1 or TRBD2 (5 bases each). The CDR3 consists of 16 residues. Germline CDR1 reads MGHDK; CDR2 reads SYGVNS. With 3 bases removed from V and 3 bases from J, the gap between germline ends came to 18 bases. CDR3 region: CASSEGAGLRIYEQYF. For the CDR3, the DNA is TGTGCCAGCAGTGAGGGAGCAGGGCTTAGGATCTACGAGCAGTACTTC.